The 28 T cell receptor beta chains below all came from one sample that was sequenced in a study of blood T cell repertoires in COVID-19. TCRdb keeps only in-frame clones here, not all; method: immunoSEQ multiplex PCR. The sample has 100,000 to 150,000 clones, less than 90% seen once. Sequencing was done on a sample of peripheral blood. The source is a man aged 55 to 70 with acute or convalescent COVID-19.

This chain joins TRBV18 and TRBJ2-7; 7 nucleotides line up with TRBD1. Per the germline V gene, CDR1 is KGHSH and CDR2 is LQKENI. Trimming took 3 bases from V and 2 from J; bases not matched to a gene: 4. The CDR3 spans 14 residues. The CDR3 nucleotides read TGTGCCAGCTCACCCCAGACAGGGACCTACGAGCAGTACTTC. It yields the protein CASSPQTGTYEQYF.

This chain links TRBV5-1 with TRBJ2-7; 7 bases match TRBD1. The CDR3 is 13 amino acids. The V and J ends lost 4 bases and 2 bases, in that order; junction bases with no gene match: 3. CDR1 and CDR2 (germline): SGHRS, YFSETQ. The CDR3 is CASSVGQAYEQYF. CDR3 bases: TGCGCCAGCAGCGTCGGACAGGCCTACGAGCAGTACTTC.

The chain has TRBV24-1 and TRBJ2-3; 9 positions match TRBD1. Trimming at V came to 0 bases and at J to 4 bases, leaving 4 bases not matched to a gene. The germline V gene encodes CDR1 KGHDR and CDR2 SFDVKD. This CDR3 has 16 amino acids. The CDR3 protein is CATSDLRTGGPDTQYF. Written as DNA, the CDR3 is TGTGCCACCAGTGATTTGCGAACAGGGGGCCCAGATACGCAGTATTTT.

The V call is TRBV6-5, the J call TRBJ2-7, with 12 bases identical to TRBD1. Germline V gene sequence: CDR1 MNHEY, CDR2 SVGAGI. The trim removed 6 bases at V and 3 bases at J, leaving 6 bases unmatched. The CDR3 is made up of 15 amino acids. The CDR3: CASSAGTGGGYEQYF. The CDR3 DNA follows: TGTGCCAGCAGCGCCGGGACAGGGGGCGGCTACGAGCAGTACTTC.

This chain uses TRBV4-2 with TRBJ1-2; D may be TRBD1 (5 bases). The CDR3 length is 15 residues. Germline V gene lookup returns CDR1 LGHNA and CDR2 YNFKEQ. Trimming stripped 0 bases from V and 7 bases from J, with 15 bases between. CDR3 in amino acids: CASSQDLRAGGGYTF. CDR3 DNA: TGTGCCAGCAGCCAAGATCTCCGGGCGGGGGGTGGCTACACCTTC.

Notes on this clone: This sample includes further DNA sequences coding for the same CDR3. The chain links TRBV7-3 to TRBJ2-3; TRBD2 matches at 9 bases. CDR3 size: 16 residues. V lost 5 bases, J lost 4 bases, and 10 bases stayed unmatched. Germline loops: CDR1 SGHTA, CDR2 FQGTGA. CDR3 sequence (DNA): TGTGCCAGCAGCCTAAGTGTAGCGGGAGATCCAGATACGCAGTATTTT. Its translation: CASSLSVAGDPDTQYF.

This chain connects TRBV12-5 to TRBJ2-1; 12 nucleotides line up with TRBD2. There are 15 residues in the CDR3. Germline V gene lookup returns CDR1 LGHNT and CDR2 FRNRAP. The V gene end was trimmed by 4 bases and the J gene end by 12 bases; junction bases not matched to a gene: 10. The chain's CDR3 is CASGYRGLAGSGQFF. CDR3 DNA sequence: TGTGCTAGTGGTTACAGGGGACTAGCGGGTTCGGGGCAGTTCTTC.

The rearrangement joins TRBV24-1 to TRBJ2-6; a possible D gene is TRBD1 (5 bases). This CDR3 is 16 amino acids long. V was pared by 4 bases and J by 2 bases, with 11 bases between. The V gene's germline CDR1 is KGHDR and CDR2 SFDVKD. CDR3 sequence reads: CATSETRTTGANVLTF. Written as DNA, the CDR3 is TGTGCCACCAGTGAGACAAGGACAACTGGGGCCAACGTCCTGACTTTC.

This clone was picked up one time. The CDR3: CASSLDQGAEQYF. The CDR3 nucleotides read TGTGCCAGCAGCTTAGATCAGGGGGCCGAGCAGTACTTC. This sequence joins TRBV7-9 and TRBJ2-7, with 8 bases identical to TRBD1. V was pared by 1 base and J by 6 bases, with 2 bases of the junction left unmatched. From germline, CDR1 is SEHNR and CDR2 FQNEAQ (reference sequence). The length of the CDR3 is 13 residues.

In its sample, this clone was seen once. The V gene is TRBV24-1, the J gene TRBJ2-3, with D tentatively TRBD2 (5 bases). The germline V gene has CDR1 KGHDR and CDR2 SFDVKD. This CDR3 comprises 14 residues. The V end lost 5 bases, the J end lost 5 bases, and 13 bases lay between the germline ends. Here the CDR3 DNA reads TGTGCCACCAGTGCGTCCGGGGTGAGAGATACGCAGTATTTT. Translation: CATSASGVRDTQYF.

By share of the sample, this clone is medium-sized. The V and J genes are TRBV30 and TRBJ1-2, with 7 bases that match TRBD1. Germline V gene data show CDR1 as GTSNPN and CDR2 as SVGIG (reference sequence). J gave up 0 bases and V 0 bases, and 1 base lay outside the gene matches. This CDR3 contains 14 residues. The CDR3 region is CAWSVGTANYGYTF. The CDR3 region has the DNA TGTGCCTGGAGTGTAGGGACAGCTAACTATGGCTACACCTTC.

The chain combines TRBV30 with TRBJ1-6; 7 bases line up with TRBD1. Germline loops: CDR1 GTSNPN, CDR2 SVGIG (reference sequence). This CDR3 has 17 residues. V gave up 3 bases and J gave up 0 bases; unmatched junction bases: 8. CDR3 sequence (DNA): TGTGCCTGGAGGGGGGCGACAGGGAGCTCCTATAATTCACCCCTCCACTTT. Amino acids: CAWRGATGSSYNSPLHF.

V and J are TRBV19 and TRBJ2-3, with 10 bases fitting TRBD1. Trimming removed 1 base from V and 5 bases from J; junction bases left unmatched: 9. CDR3 size: 17 residues. CDR1 is LNHDA and CDR2 is SQIVND in the germline V gene (reference sequence). The CDR3 spells CASSIVGQGLFGDTQYF. The CDR3 DNA sequence: TGTGCCAGTAGTATAGTGGGACAGGGGCTATTCGGAGATACGCAGTATTTT.

The chain is built from TRBV11-2 and TRBJ2-7; unclear D gene. Between the trimmed V and J ends, which lost 2 bases and 5 bases, there was a span of 7 bases. The CDR3 has 12 residues. Germline V gene lookup returns CDR1 SGHAT and CDR2 FQNNGV. CDR3 region: CASSLLIHEQYF. The CDR3 DNA follows: TGTGCCAGCAGCTTACTTATCCACGAGCAGTACTTC.

V gene TRBV7-2 combines with J gene TRBJ2-7, with 7 bases lining up with TRBD1. Germline trimming cut 5 bases from V and 3 bases from J; bases unmatched to any gene: 7. The CDR3 is made up of 14 amino acids. Germline-derived CDR1 and CDR2 are SGHTA and FQGNSA. The CDR3 bases are TGTGCCAGCAGCCCAACGGGACAGTACTACGAGCAGTACTTC. It encodes CASSPTGQYYEQYF. Looking up the rest from reference TRBV7-2 and TRBJ2-7 gives the full variable domain: GAGVSQSPSNKVTEKGKDVELRCDPISGHTALYWYRQSLGQGLEFLIYFQGNSAPDKSGLPSDRFSAERTGGSVSTLTIQRTQQEDSAVYLCASSPTGQYYEQYFGPGTRLTVT.

The gene calls are TRBV6-5 and TRBJ1-5; D uncertain. The germline V gene has CDR1 MNHEY and CDR2 SVGAGI. V lost 6 bases and J lost 3, with 15 bases in between. The CDR3 runs 15 residues. Here the CDR3 reads CASSRSVSNNQPQHF. CDR3 sequence (DNA): TGTGCCAGCAGCCGTTCAGTCAGTAACAATCAGCCCCAGCATTTT.

In the case of this clone: The identical CDR3 is also encoded by other nucleotide sequences in the sample. The chain carries TRBV5-1 and TRBJ1-2, with D possibly being TRBD1 (5 bases). Germline CDR1 and CDR2: SGHRS and YFSETQ. The CDR3 is 14 residues long. The ends were cut back, 0 bases at V and 6 bases at J, with 12 bases in the middle. The CDR3 DNA reads TGCGCCAGCAGCTTGGCGCTAGGGGAAGATGGCTACACCTTC. It is translated as CASSLALGEDGYTF.

The chain links TRBV24-1 to TRBJ2-7; weak D call: TRBD1 (7 bases). The length of the CDR3 is 15 residues. Trimming shortened V by 6 bases and J by 2 bases, and 16 bases separated the two germline ends. CDR1 and CDR2 (germline): KGHDR, SFDVKD. The CDR3: CATSSAQGGTYEQYF. The CDR3 DNA follows: TGTGCCACCAGTTCCGCGCAGGGGGGCACCTACGAGCAGTACTTC.

This clone was observed at least ten times. The rearrangement links TRBV7-6 to TRBJ2-7, with 7 positions matching TRBD1. The CDR3 is made up of 15 amino acids. V lost 0 bases to trimming and J lost 6 bases; unmatched junction nucleotides: 8. Germline V CDR1 and CDR2: SGHVS, FNYEAQ. CDR3: CASSLAAGGIFEQYF. In DNA form, the CDR3 reads TGTGCCAGCAGCTTAGCGGCAGGGGGTATCTTCGAGCAGTACTTC.

In its sample, this clone was seen once. The chain carries TRBV5-1 and TRBJ2-3, with TRBD2 identical over 14 bases. Germline lookup yields CDR1 SGHRS and CDR2 YFSETQ. After removal of 4 bases from V and 6 bases from J, the junction contained 13 bases not matched to a gene. The CDR3 spans 18 residues. CDR3 region: CASSPGLAGARNWDTQYF. The CDR3 coding sequence is TGCGCCAGCAGCCCGGGACTAGCGGGGGCCCGCAATTGGGATACGCAGTATTTT.

The chain uses TRBV10-2 and TRBJ2-3; 13 bases map to TRBD2. Germline lookup yields CDR1 WSHSY and CDR2 SAAADI. J lost 0 bases, V lost 4 bases, and 7 bases had no gene match. This CDR3 comprises 18 residues. Here the CDR3 DNA reads TGCGCCAGCAGTGGAGGACTAGCGGGGGCCCTAAGCACAGATACGCAGTATTTT. Translated: CASSGGLAGALSTDTQYF.

V usage is TRBV25-1 and J usage is TRBJ1-2; tentatively, D is TRBD1 (5 bases). CDR1 MGHDK and CDR2 SYGVNS come from the germline V gene. This CDR3 contains 14 residues. Trimming left V 6 bases short and J 7 bases short, with 18 bases between. This CDR3 is CASRSLGGGSGYTF. In DNA, the CDR3 is TGTGCCAGCAGATCCCTGGGGGGGGGATCTGGCTACACCTTC.

The gene calls are TRBV30 and TRBJ1-1; D unclear. V dropped 2 bases and J dropped 4 bases, with 14 bases sitting between them. There are 14 residues in the CDR3. Germline CDR1 GTSNPN, CDR2 SVGIG (reference sequence). The CDR3 protein is CAWSLTTTGTEAFF. DNA of the CDR3: TGTGCCTGGAGTCTAACGACCACGGGCACTGAAGCTTTCTTT.

This clone appeared many times. The chain carries TRBV30 and TRBJ1-2, with D possibly matching TRBD1 (5 bases). The germline V gene has CDR1 GTSNPN and CDR2 SVGIG (reference sequence). The CDR3 has 15 residues. Trimming shortened V by 3 bases and J by 5 bases, and 19 bases separated the two germline ends. The chain's CDR3 is CAWRFGQGYGYGYTF. DNA of the CDR3: TGTGCCTGGAGATTCGGGCAGGGCTATGGGTATGGCTACACCTTC.

The J gene is TRBJ2-7, the V gene TRBV15; 12 bases agree with TRBD2. The CDR3 has 16 residues. Germline V gene lookup returns CDR1 LNHNV and CDR2 YYDKDF (reference sequence). With 2 bases clipped from V and 5 bases from J, the junction kept 7 bases outside the gene matches. Here the CDR3 DNA reads TGTGCCACCAGCAGATTCGGACTAGCGGGGCTCAACGAGCAGTACTTC. This encodes CATSRFGLAGLNEQYF.

The chain recombines TRBV29-1 with TRBJ2-7; perhaps TRBD2 as D (6 bases). This CDR3 has 13 residues. The V and J ends lost 0 bases and 2 bases respectively, with 8 bases between them. Per germline, CDR1 SQVTM and CDR2 ANQGSEA. The CDR3 region has the DNA TGCAGCGTTGAAGAGGAGGGAACCTACGAGCAGTACTTC. This gives the protein CSVEEEGTYEQYF.

The gene calls are TRBV5-6 and TRBJ1-5; D possibly corresponds to TRBD1 (6 bases). Germline assignment: CDR1 SGHDT and CDR2 YYEEEE. The CDR3 is made up of 19 amino acids. V was clipped by 4 bases and J by 0 bases, with 23 bases between them. CDR3 sequence (DNA): TGTGCCAGCAGCCATAACAGGGTCCAGGAAAGAGATAGCAATCAGCCCCAGCATTTT. Its translation is CASSHNRVQERDSNQPQHF.

V is TRBV19 and J is TRBJ2-5, with TRBD1 matching 10 bases. CDR3 length equals 14 residues. The germline CDR1 and CDR2 sequences are LNHDA and SQIVND (reference sequence). V lost 4 bases to trimming and J lost 5 bases; unmatched junction nucleotides: 4. The CDR3 loop is CASSKGQGIETQYF. In nucleotides, the CDR3 is TGTGCCAGTAGTAAGGGACAGGGGATTGAGACCCAGTACTTC.